The rows below give T cell receptor beta chains drawn from one sample of a study of T cell repertoires in cytomegalovirus infection. TCRdb called the reads again in MiXCR, with one record for every CDR3 protein. The table lists about 230,000 distinct CDR3 sequences, about 23% of them singletons, with roughly 20% in the top ten. Sequencing used CD8+ T cells from PBMCs. These receptors all stem from a human donor in good health (CMV status not recorded). Some clones in this sample may be carry-over from other donors' samples. Each CDR3 is given with its conserved first and last residue. A D gene is named only where the DNA matches it firmly. A row's size may be missing; if present it is once, few, many or a size class.

v_gene: TRBV28; len: 15; d_gene: -; abundance: -; j_gene: TRBJ2-3; CDR3nt: TGTGCCAGCAGTCCTTATGGGGGGACCACAGATACGCAGTATTTT; CDR3aa: CASSPYGGTTDTQYF
v_gene: TRBV19; len: 14; d_gene: -; abundance: -; j_gene: TRBJ1-1; CDR3nt: TGTGCCAGTAGTGATGGGTGGGCAGGGACTGAAGCTTTCTTT; CDR3aa: CASSDGWAGTEAFF
v_gene: TRBV15; len: 22; d_gene: -; abundance: few; j_gene: TRBJ1-3; CDR3nt: TGTGCCACCAGCGCATACGACAGGCCGACCCTAGCGGCCCTTGATGTTGGAAACACCATATATTTT; CDR3aa: CATSAYDRPTLAALDVGNTIYF
v_gene: TRBV6-2/TRBV6-3; len: 16; d_gene: -; abundance: -; j_gene: TRBJ2-7; CDR3nt: TGTGCCAGCACTATTTCCCGGGACTCGAGCTCCTACGAGCAGTACTTC; CDR3aa: CASTISRDSSSYEQYF
v_gene: TRBV7-6; len: 14; d_gene: -; abundance: -; j_gene: TRBJ2-1; CDR3nt: TGTGCCAGCAGCCCAGGACCGGGGTACAATGAGCAGTTCTTC; CDR3aa: CASSPGPGYNEQFF
v_gene: TRBV20-1; len: 13; d_gene: TRBD1; abundance: -; j_gene: TRBJ1-2; CDR3nt: TGCAGTGCTAGAACCGGGACAGTCTATGGCTACACCTTC; CDR3aa: CSARTGTVYGYTF
v_gene: TRBV27; len: 14; d_gene: -; abundance: many; j_gene: TRBJ1-2; CDR3nt: TGTGCCAGCAGTCCCACAAACTATAACTATGGCTACACCTTC; CDR3aa: CASSPTNYNYGYTF
v_gene: TRBV5-1; len: 15; d_gene: -; abundance: many; j_gene: TRBJ2-1; CDR3nt: TGCGCCAGCAGCTTGGCGGACCCCACCTACAATGAGCAGTTCTTC; CDR3aa: CASSLADPTYNEQFF
v_gene: TRBV7-9; len: 15; d_gene: -; abundance: few; j_gene: TRBJ2-2; CDR3nt: TGTGCCAGCAGCGACCTCGGGGCGAACACCGGGGAGCTGTTTTTT; CDR3aa: CASSDLGANTGELFF
v_gene: TRBV6-5; len: 15; d_gene: TRBD1; abundance: few; j_gene: TRBJ1-2; CDR3nt: TGTGCCAGCAGTTACGGGCCAGGGGGGGACTATGGCTACACCTTC; CDR3aa: CASSYGPGGDYGYTF
v_gene: TRBV6-4; len: 14; d_gene: -; abundance: -; j_gene: TRBJ1-4; CDR3nt: TGTGCCAGCAGTGACCGGCCAGGGGATGAAAAACTGTTTTTT; CDR3aa: CASSDRPGDEKLFF
v_gene: TRBV12-3/TRBV12-4; len: 14; d_gene: -; abundance: many; j_gene: TRBJ1-2; CDR3nt: TGTGCCAGCAGCGCCCAGGGGAGTCCCTATGGCTACACCTTC; CDR3aa: CASSAQGSPYGYTF
v_gene: TRBV12-3/TRBV12-4; len: 13; d_gene: -; abundance: few; j_gene: TRBJ2-3; CDR3nt: TGTGCCAGTACGGGGGCCAGCACAGATACGCAGTATTTT; CDR3aa: CASTGASTDTQYF
v_gene: TRBV15; len: 13; d_gene: -; abundance: -; j_gene: TRBJ2-1; CDR3nt: TGTGCCACCAGCAAGAGGGTGGGGAATGAGCAGTTCTTC; CDR3aa: CATSKRVGNEQFF
v_gene: TRBV7-8; len: 14; d_gene: -; abundance: many; j_gene: TRBJ2-7; CDR3nt: TGTGCCAGCAGCTTAGTTCGGGGCTCCTACGAGCAGTACTTC; CDR3aa: CASSLVRGSYEQYF
v_gene: TRBV2; len: 16; d_gene: -; abundance: few; j_gene: TRBJ2-3; CDR3nt: TGTGCCAGCAGTCACCTTCGGGACAAGACCACAGATACGCAGTATTTT; CDR3aa: CASSHLRDKTTDTQYF
v_gene: TRBV20-1; len: 14; d_gene: TRBD2; abundance: -; j_gene: TRBJ2-5; CDR3nt: TGCAGTGCTAGCCTAGCGGGGGGAGGAGAGACCCAGTACTTC; CDR3aa: CSASLAGGGETQYF
v_gene: TRBV29-1; len: 17; d_gene: -; abundance: few; j_gene: TRBJ2-1; CDR3nt: TGCAGCGTGAACCCGGGGTCTAGATTCGCGGCCAGGGATGAGCAGTTCTTC; CDR3aa: CSVNPGSRFAARDEQFF
v_gene: TRBV7-3; len: 13; d_gene: -; abundance: many; j_gene: TRBJ1-1; CDR3nt: TGTGCCAGCAGCCCAACACATTTCGCTGAAGCTTTCTTT; CDR3aa: CASSPTHFAEAFF
v_gene: TRBV28; len: 15; d_gene: TRBD2; abundance: -; j_gene: TRBJ2-1; CDR3nt: TGTGCCAGCAGTTTGGGACTAGTGGGTTACAATGAGCAGTTCTTC; CDR3aa: CASSLGLVGYNEQFF
v_gene: TRBV7-6; len: 14; d_gene: -; abundance: few; j_gene: TRBJ1-1; CDR3nt: -; CDR3aa: CASSSEFGAGEAFF
v_gene: TRBV12-3/TRBV12-4; len: 16; d_gene: -; abundance: few; j_gene: TRBJ1-2; CDR3nt: TGTGCCAGCAGTACTCCAGACAGCGTCTCCTCCTATGGCTACACCTTC; CDR3aa: CASSTPDSVSSYGYTF
v_gene: TRBV12-5; len: 12; d_gene: TRBD1; abundance: -; j_gene: TRBJ2-1; CDR3nt: TGTGCTAGTGGTTTGACAGGGGACGAGCAGTTCTTC; CDR3aa: CASGLTGDEQFF
v_gene: TRBV7-2; len: 11; d_gene: -; abundance: few; j_gene: TRBJ2-2; CDR3nt: TGTGCCAGCAGCCAAGGGGGGGAGCTGTTTTTT; CDR3aa: CASSQGGELFF
v_gene: TRBV29-1; len: 14; d_gene: TRBD2; abundance: few; j_gene: TRBJ2-3; CDR3nt: TGCAGCGTTGTTTCCGGACTAGCCTTAGATACGCAGTATTTT; CDR3aa: CSVVSGLALDTQYF
v_gene: TRBV2; len: 19; d_gene: -; abundance: few; j_gene: TRBJ1-1; CDR3nt: TGTGCCAGCAGTGATCCCCTTTGGGCGGTTGAGGGTTTAAACACTGAAGCTTTCTTT; CDR3aa: CASSDPLWAVEGLNTEAFF
v_gene: TRBV29-1; len: 12; d_gene: -; abundance: -; j_gene: TRBJ1-1; CDR3nt: TGCAGCGTTGGTCGGATGAACACTGAAGCTTTCTTT; CDR3aa: CSVGRMNTEAFF
v_gene: TRBV12-3/TRBV12-4; len: 14; d_gene: TRBD1; abundance: many; j_gene: TRBJ1-4; CDR3nt: TGTGCCAGCAGTCCTGCAGGGGGCTTGGAAAAACTGTTTTTT; CDR3aa: CASSPAGGLEKLFF
v_gene: TRBV7-8; len: 17; d_gene: -; abundance: many; j_gene: TRBJ1-6; CDR3nt: TGTGCCAGCAGCCTGAGATCCCAGAGCTCCTATAATTCACCCCTCCACTTT; CDR3aa: CASSLRSQSSYNSPLHF
v_gene: TRBV5-5; len: 14; d_gene: TRBD1; abundance: few; j_gene: TRBJ2-7; CDR3nt: TGTGCCAGCAGCACCGACAGGGCAGACTACGAGCAGTACTTC; CDR3aa: CASSTDRADYEQYF
v_gene: TRBV3-1; len: 17; d_gene: TRBD2; abundance: -; j_gene: TRBJ2-1; CDR3nt: TGTGCCAGCAGCCAAGATTTTAGCGGGGGCCATTACAATGAGCAGTTCTTC; CDR3aa: CASSQDFSGGHYNEQFF
v_gene: TRBV13; len: 14; d_gene: -; abundance: -; j_gene: TRBJ2-3; CDR3nt: TGTGCCAGCAGTTCTCCCCAGCGGACAGATACGCAGTATTTT; CDR3aa: CASSSPQRTDTQYF
v_gene: TRBV28; len: 12; d_gene: -; abundance: -; j_gene: TRBJ1-1; CDR3nt: TGTGCCAGCAGCGACCTGAACACTGAAGCTTTCTTT; CDR3aa: CASSDLNTEAFF
v_gene: TRBV5-1; len: 15; d_gene: -; abundance: -; j_gene: TRBJ1-6; CDR3nt: TGCGCCAGCGCCCCAGGGAGCTCCTATAATTCACCCCTCCACTTT; CDR3aa: CASAPGSSYNSPLHF
v_gene: TRBV6-2/TRBV6-3; len: 14; d_gene: -; abundance: -; j_gene: TRBJ2-4; CDR3nt: TGTGCCAGTTGGGGGGGCCGAGCCAAAAACATTCAGTACTTC; CDR3aa: CASWGGRAKNIQYF
v_gene: TRBV7-9; len: 13; d_gene: -; abundance: many; j_gene: TRBJ2-7; CDR3nt: TGTGCCAGCAGCTTAGCGACTACCTACGAGCAGTACTTC; CDR3aa: CASSLATTYEQYF